The 17 T cell receptor beta chains below all came from one sample that was sequenced in a study of tumor-infiltrating lymphocytes in primary liver carcinoma. Co-extraction yielded RNA and DNA from around 20-30 mg of unsorted bulk tissue. With about 470 ng total RNA as template and a constant-region primer, TCR beta cDNA was made. Libraries for TCR beta were built through three nested multiplex PCR rounds, which together made up a slightly modified ARM-PCR procedure. TRBV1-TRBV30 forward primers paired with a C-beta reverse primer were used in the first two PCR rounds, which ran approximately 10 cycles each. From the multiplex PCR reads, TCRdb called clonotypes with MiXCR, one entry per CDR3 protein. This table holds 20,000 to 25,000 distinct CDR3 sequences, 75% to 80% found once. The sequencing sample was made of liver tumor tissue from sampling region 1. The subset was: tumor region T1, superior pole. These receptors all stem from a woman aged 30 to 39 with primary liver carcinoma and hepatitis B virus infection.

For this clonotype: At one of its ends the junction is not consistent with the germline gene, which may arise from a read error. This rearrangement joins TRBV6-1 to TRBJ1-2, with no clear D. CDR3 length: 18 residues. Germline CDR1 and CDR2: MNHNS and SASEGT. The CDR3 protein is CASSERSLALRSNYGYTF. CDR3 bases: TGTGCCAGCAGTGAACGATCCCTGGCCCTTAGATCTAATTATGGCTACACCTTC.

This chain connects TRBV4-1 to TRBJ2-2; TRBD2 is a possible D gene (7 bases). The CDR3 spans 13 residues. Germline values: CDR1 MGHRA, CDR2 YSYEKL. Trimming removed 5 bases from V and 5 bases from J, with 9 bases in between. CDR3 DNA sequence: TGCGCCAGCAGCAGGGGGGGTACCGGGGAGCTGTTTTTT. Protein product: CASSRGGTGELFF.

A remark on this clonotype: Germline is not matched at one junction end, which may reflect a read error. V and J are TRBV6-5 and TRBJ2-2; possibly TRBD1 for D (5 bases). Germline V lookup: CDR1 MNHEY, CDR2 SVGAGI. The CDR3 loop spans 15 amino acids. The CDR3, as DNA: TGTGCCAACAGTCCGCTGACAGAGTTCACCGGGGAGCTGTTTTTT. Protein: CANSPLTEFTGELFF.

The rearrangement uses TRBV5-4 and TRBJ2-3, with D possibly being TRBD1 (6 bases). With the DNA end fitting TRBJ1-5 better, the J assignment may be wrong. Germline V lookup: CDR1 SGHNT, CDR2 YYREEE (reference sequence). The CDR3 covers 18 residues. CDR3 sequence reads: CANSNPAASGSRTDMQHF. CDR3 coding DNA: TGTGCCAACAGTAACCCGGCGGCTAGCGGGAGTCGGACAGATATGCAGCATTTT.

The chain employs TRBV28 and TRBJ2-1; D uncertain. V lost 7 bases and J 1 base, leaving 20 bases between the germline ends. This CDR3 has 17 amino acids. The germline gives CDR1 MDHEN, CDR2 SYDVKM. CDR3 region: CASTLTEDQRSYNEQFF. CDR3 DNA: TGTGCCAGCACCTTAACGGAAGACCAAAGGTCCTACAATGAGCAGTTCTTC.

This clonotype was detected ten times or more. A junction end diverges from the germline sequence, so it may reflect a read error. The chain couples TRBV20-1 to TRBJ1-1; a possible D gene is TRBD1 (6 bases). Germline CDR1 reads DFQATT; CDR2 reads SNEGSKA (reference sequence). The length of the CDR3 is 15 residues. CDR3 nucleotide sequence: TGCAGCGCTAGAGAATTTGGGACACCGAACACTGAAGCTTTCTTT. Translated, it gives CSAREFGTPNTEAFF.

Comments on this clonotype: The junction shows a germline mismatch at one end, possibly a read error. The genes are TRBV11-2 and TRBJ1-1; TRBD1 matches at 8 bases. The CDR3 extends over 11 amino acids. Looked up from germline, CDR1 is SGHAT and CDR2 is FQNNGV. The CDR3 spells CTSSPGTGAFF. The CDR3 nucleotides read TGTACCAGCAGCCCCGGGACAGGAGCTTTCTTC.

This clonotype was observed at least ten times. The chain links TRBV2 to TRBJ1-1, with TRBD1 as a possible D gene (5 bases). Germline CDR1 is SNHLY and CDR2 is FYNNEI. Trimming removed 7 bases at V and 0 bases at J, with 12 bases between. The CDR3 spans 14 residues. The CDR3 nucleotides read TGTGCCAGCACCCTGGGACGAATGAACACTGAAGCTTTCTTT. Its protein is CASTLGRMNTEAFF.

As regards this clonotype: The junction departs from germline at one end; a sequencing error may be responsible. The chain joins TRBV11-2 to TRBJ1-1; TRBD1 agrees at 8 bases. Germline values: CDR1 SGHAT, CDR2 FQNNGV. This CDR3 is built from 11 residues. CDR3 coding DNA: TGTGCCAGCAGCCCCGGGACAGGCGCTCTCTTT. Translation: CASSPGTGALF.

Note on this clonotype: At one of its ends the junction is not consistent with the germline gene, which may arise from a read error. This chain connects TRBV11-2 to TRBJ2-1, with D hard to call. From germline, CDR1 is SGHAT and CDR2 FQNNGV. There are 16 residues in the CDR3. The CDR3: CTSSFGSERVGNEQFF. DNA of the CDR3: TGTACCAGCTCATTTGGAAGCGAGAGAGTGGGCAATGAGCAATTCTTC.

With respect to this clonotype: Likely a read error: the CDR3 ends without its conserved phenylalanine or tryptophan. The V and J genes are TRBV25-1 and TRBJ2-2; D is uncertain. The ends were cut back, 11 bases at V and 3 bases at J, with 22 bases in the middle. Germline V gene lookup returns CDR1 MGHDK and CDR2 SYGVNS. This CDR3 is 16 amino acids long. The CDR3 sequence is CALHDPSSPYTGELFY. The CDR3 region has the DNA TGTGCCCTTCATGACCCTTCGTCGCCTTACACCGGGGAGCTGTTTTAT.

In the case of this clonotype: Mismatch with germline at one junction end may stem from a read error. The V gene is TRBV28, the J gene TRBJ2-5; no firm D call. The CDR3 is 14 amino acids. The germline V gene has CDR1 MDHEN and CDR2 SYDVKM. This CDR3 is CAGSSFQWKETRYF. The CDR3 nucleotides read TGTGCCGGCAGTTCCTTCCAGTGGAAAGAGACCCGGTACTTC.

V and J are TRBV14 and TRBJ2-7; D gene uncertain. The length of the CDR3 is 13 residues. Germline CDR1 SGHDN, CDR2 FVKESK. Trimming removed 3 bases at V and 3 bases at J, with 9 bases between. The CDR3 coding sequence is TGTGCCAGCAGCCAGGCGACTGACTACGAGCAGTACTTC. Protein sequence: CASSQATDYEQYF.

As regards this clonotype: Because it lacks the conserved phenylalanine or tryptophan at the end, this CDR3 is likely a read error. The chain's CDR3 is CGSSGRGYNEQFL. In nucleotides, the CDR3 is TGTGGCAGCAGTGGTAGGGGCTACAATGAGCAGTTCCTC. The rearrangement uses TRBV6-6 and TRBJ2-1, with D possibly TRBD1 on 5 matching bases. The CDR3 runs 13 residues. Germline-derived CDR1 and CDR2 are MNHNY and SVGAGI (reference sequence).

A word on this clonotype: The junction departs from the called germline gene at one end, perhaps through a read error. J is TRBJ2-3 and V is TRBV5-1; a possible D gene is TRBD2 (6 bases). CDR1 SGHRS and CDR2 YFSETQ come from the germline V gene. This CDR3 comprises 15 residues. The CDR3 DNA is TGTGCCGGCAGCAAAACCTGGCGGGAATACGATACGCAGTATTTT. It translates to CAGSKTWREYDTQYF.

Regarding this clonotype: One end of the junction does not line up with germline, which may come from a read error. The J gene is TRBJ2-3, the V gene TRBV5-4; possibly TRBD2 for D (6 bases). Germline CDR1 is SGHNT and CDR2 is YYREEE (reference sequence). The CDR3 spans 18 residues. Here the CDR3 DNA reads TGTGCCAGCACTAACCCGGCGGCTATCGGGAGTCGGACAAATACGCAATATTTT. This gives the protein CASTNPAAIGSRTNTQYF.

V and J are TRBV11-3 and TRBJ1-6, with unresolved D. Per the germline V gene, CDR1 is SGHNT and CDR2 is YENEEA. The V end lost 3 bases, the J end lost 9 bases, and 15 bases lay between the germline ends. CDR3 length equals 15 residues. The DNA for the CDR3 is TGTGCCAGCAGCTTTAAGTTGAGCTTTAGTTCACCCCTCCACTTT. Its protein product is CASSFKLSFSSPLHF. The entire variable domain, with the rest obtained from reference TRBV11-3 and TRBJ1-6, is as follows: EAGVVQSPRYKIIEKKQPVAFWCNPISGHNTLYWYLQNLGQGPELLIRYENEEAVDDSQLPKDRFSAERLKGVDSTLKIQPAELGDSAVYLCASSFKLSFSSPLHFGNGTRLTVT.